This entry concerns a single T cell receptor (beta chain). What it recognizes is unknown. Specified treatment: 19 received Ad26.COV2.S at low or high dose, single or two shots; roughly five received placebo; per-sample allocation not given. At day 63 after the first vaccine or placebo injection, samples were drawn. At a Boston site, the person donating was an adult of 18-55 years. This specimen comes from a study of Ad26.COV2.S vaccination and SARS-CoV-2 variants. Background on the study: In the study, Ad26.COV2.S was injected intramuscularly once, or twice 56 days apart.

CDR1 GTSNPN and CDR2 SVGIG come from the germline V gene (reference sequence). V lost 3 bases, J lost 1 base, and 9 bases lay in between. This CDR3 spans 13 amino acids. TCRdb keeps only in-frame clones here, not all; method: immunoSEQ multiplex PCR. Here the sample spans about 250,000 clones, more than 75% being singletons. Points from the study as a whole: Considerable breadth of spike-specific CD8+ and CD4+ T cell responses has reportedly been documented following vaccination. Estimates derived from TCR breadth and depth analyses may have underestimated total T cell responses.

Sequenced material: peripheral blood, taken in a trial of Ad26.COV2.S vaccine versus placebo. The receptor's source is a person aged 18-60 years who received the Ad26.COV2.S COVID-19 vaccine or a placebo. This chain links TRBV30 with TRBJ1-1, with D possibly TRBD1 on 6 matching bases. CDR3 amino acids: CAWRADRNTEAFF. The CDR3 DNA reads TGTGCCTGGAGGGCGGACAGGAACACTGAAGCTTTCTTT.